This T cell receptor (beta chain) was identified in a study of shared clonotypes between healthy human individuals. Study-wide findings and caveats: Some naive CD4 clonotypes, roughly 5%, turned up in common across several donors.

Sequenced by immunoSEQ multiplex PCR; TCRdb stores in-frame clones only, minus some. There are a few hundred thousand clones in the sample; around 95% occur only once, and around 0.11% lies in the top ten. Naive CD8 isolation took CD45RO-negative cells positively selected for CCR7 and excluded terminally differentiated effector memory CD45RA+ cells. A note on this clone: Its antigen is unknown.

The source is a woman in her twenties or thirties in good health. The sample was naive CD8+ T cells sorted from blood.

The chain's CDR3 is CASSLDSGSVYNEQFF. CDR3 bases: TGTGCCAGCAGCTTAGATTCCGGGAGCGTCTACAATGAGCAGTTCTTC. The chain links TRBV11-2 to TRBJ2-1, with D possibly matching TRBD2 (6 bases). The CDR3 is made up of 16 amino acids. V lost 0 bases and J 3 bases, leaving 12 bases between the germline ends. The germline CDR1 and CDR2 sequences are SGHAT and FQNNGV.